This TCR beta chain was retrieved from a study of blood T cell repertoires in COVID-19. In the study overall: The study drew acute and convalescent COVID-19 samples from the United States, Italy and Spain. T cells, B-cell-depleted T cells, or PBMCs provided the cDNA or gDNA that served as material.

This CDR3 region has 13 residues. Trimming removed 2 bases from V and 6 bases from J; junction bases left unmatched: 3. Germline assignment: CDR1 MNHNS and CDR2 SASEGT. In the authors' methods: Quantification of nucleated cells was approximated via reference gene primer amplification. Produced via immunoSEQ multiplex PCR; TCRdb's table is partial and in-frame only. V and J calls and clone size follow that table, whereas D and trimming were derived from the DNA. The repertoire holds around 270,000 clones, with roughly 90% as singletons. The V and J genes are TRBV6-1 and TRBJ1-2; 7 positions agree with TRBD1. The receptor's source is a man aged 60 to 75 who had recovered from COVID-19. Sequencing input: peripheral blood. The CDR3 region is CASSEIRGDGYTF. The CDR3 coding sequence is TGTGCCAGCAGTGAAATCAGGGGGGATGGCTACACCTTC.